These T cell receptor beta chains were read from a single sample in a study of blood T cell repertoires in COVID-19. Clones were read by immunoSEQ multiplex PCR, and TCRdb kept only the in-frame ones, dropping some. This repertoire shows about 140,000 clones, 80% to 85% found once; its top ten account for more than 8%. Sequenced input: peripheral blood. These receptors all come from a human donor in a cohort sampled during active COVID-19. Both conserved end residues are part of each CDR3. The D gene is left open where the match is weak. Clone size appears in some rows only: once, few, many, or a class for an expanded clone.

abundance	d_gene	v_gene	j_gene	len	CDR3nt	CDR3aa
.	TRBD2	TRBV6-2/TRBV6-3	TRBJ2-3	16	TGTGCCAGCAGCCGTGAATTAGCGGGAGGGGCAGATACGCAGTATTTT	CASSRELAGGADTQYF
once	.	TRBV11-2	TRBJ2-7	15	TGTGCCAGCAGCTTTCTAGAGACAGGCTCCTACGAGCAGTACTTC	CASSFLETGSYEQYF
.	TRBD1	TRBV7-2	TRBJ2-1	14	TGTGCCAGCAGCTTTGGGACAGGGGGCAATGAGCAGTTCTTC	CASSFGTGGNEQFF
.	.	TRBV18	TRBJ1-1	14	TGTGCCAGCTCACCACGGGGAGGGTTTGGTGAAGCTTTCTTT	CASSPRGGFGEAFF
.	.	TRBV12-3/TRBV12-4	TRBJ2-7	12	TGTGCCAGCAGTTTTCATAGGGGCGAGCAGTACTTC	CASSFHRGEQYF
.	TRBD2	TRBV5-1	TRBJ2-7	14	TGCGCCAGCAGCTTTCTAGCGGGATCCGACGAGCAGTACTTC	CASSFLAGSDEQYF
.	TRBD2	TRBV10-3	TRBJ2-1	16	TGTGCCATCAGTGATCCAACCGGGACTAGAAACAATGAGCAGTTCTTC	CAISDPTGTRNNEQFF
.	.	TRBV18	TRBJ1-1	15	TGTGCCAGCTCACCCCCGGACAGAGCGAACACTGAAGCTTTCTTT	CASSPPDRANTEAFF
.	.	TRBV24-1	TRBJ1-5	13	TGTGCCACCTGCGCCAGGGTCGGTCAGCCCCAGCATTTT	CATCARVGQPQHF
.	TRBD1	TRBV10-3	TRBJ2-4	17	TGTGCCATCAGTGGGGTCGGTGAGGGGGCCAAAAGGGGCATTCAGTACTTC	CAISGVGEGAKRGIQYF
few	TRBD2	TRBV4-3	TRBJ2-2	20	TGCGCCAGCAGCCAAGAATACCTTTCAATAGCGGGAGCGGGCACCGGGGAGCTGTTTTTT	CASSQEYLSIAGAGTGELFF
.	.	TRBV18	TRBJ2-2	16	TGTGCCAGCTCACCGGAGGCACGTCCTGGGACCGGGGAGCTGTTTTTT	CASSPEARPGTGELFF
.	.	TRBV28	TRBJ2-1	16	TGTGCCAGCACCCCTACTACGGGATCCTCCTACAATGAGCAGTTCTTC	CASTPTTGSSYNEQFF
.	TRBD1	TRBV7-8	TRBJ2-7	14	TGTGCCAGCAGCGCAGGGGGCTCTCGCTACGAGCAGTACTTC	CASSAGGSRYEQYF
.	TRBD1	TRBV11-1	TRBJ2-7	15	TGTGCCAGCAGGAAAACCGGGACAGGGGGTAGCGAGCAGTACTTC	CASRKTGTGGSEQYF
.	TRBD1	TRBV5-6	TRBJ2-5	15	TGTGCCAGCAGCCAAGACAGGGGGCCGGGGGAGACCCAGTACTTC	CASSQDRGPGETQYF
.	.	TRBV28	TRBJ2-5	15	TGTGCCAGCAGTTTATATTCGACAGGCCAAGAGACCCAGTACTTC	CASSLYSTGQETQYF
.	.	TRBV5-4	TRBJ1-3	14	TGTGCCAGCAGCTTGGGGGGCGCGGGAAACACCATATATTTT	CASSLGGAGNTIYF
.	.	TRBV5-6	TRBJ1-5	13	TGTGCCAGCAGCTTGCTCGGCAATCAGCCCCAGCATTTT	CASSLLGNQPQHF
.	TRBD2	TRBV4-3	TRBJ2-7	16	TGCGCCAGCAGCCAAGATCGCGGGAGCGCCCATGATGAGCAGTACTTC	CASSQDRGSAHDEQYF
.	.	TRBV21-1	TRBJ1-5	16	TGTGCCAGCAGCAAAGAGGGGAGGGTTTCGAATCAGCCCCAGCATTTT	CASSKEGRVSNQPQHF
.	TRBD1	TRBV6-5	TRBJ1-2	14	TGTGCCAGCAGTCCCAGGACAGGGGCCTTAGGCTACACCTTC	CASSPRTGALGYTF
.	.	TRBV6-5	TRBJ2-7	16	TGTGCCAGCAGTTTGTCGGCCGGGGGACCCTCCTACGAGCAGTACTTC	CASSLSAGGPSYEQYF
.	TRBD2	TRBV27	TRBJ2-7	20	TGTGCCAGACCTCCGGGCGGCCTACACGAACTAGCGGGAGAACCATACGAGCAGTACTTC	CARPPGGLHELAGEPYEQYF
.	.	TRBV4-3	TRBJ1-1	16	TGCGCCAGCAGCCAAGATATTGGTGAACTCGACACTGAAGCTTTCTTT	CASSQDIGELDTEAFF
few	TRBD2	TRBV2	TRBJ2-1	15	TGTGCCAGCAGACCCACTAGCGGGACCTACAATGAGCAGTTCTTC	CASRPTSGTYNEQFF
.	TRBD2	TRBV28	TRBJ2-3	17	TGTGCCAGCAGTTTATCAGGGGCTAGCGGGAGTGGAGATACGCAGTATTTT	CASSLSGASGSGDTQYF
.	.	TRBV4-3	TRBJ2-1	16	TGCGCCAGCAGCCAAGGTGCAGGGCTCTATGGGGATGAGCAGTTCTTC	CASSQGAGLYGDEQFF
.	TRBD1	TRBV6-6	TRBJ2-7	15	TGTGCCAGCAGCACGCCGGGACAGGGGTCCTACGAGCAGTACTTC	CASSTPGQGSYEQYF
.	.	TRBV24-1	TRBJ2-5	12	TGTGCCACTGGGCTGAGTGGAGAGACCCAGTACTTC	CATGLSGETQYF
.	TRBD1	TRBV4-3	TRBJ1-3	21	TGCGCCAGCAGCCAAGTCGGCCTACCTGGACCGAACAGGGGTTCTGGAAACACCATATATTTT	CASSQVGLPGPNRGSGNTIYF
.	.	TRBV18	TRBJ1-2	13	TGTGCCAGCTCACCTGGACAGAACTATGGCTACACCTTC	CASSPGQNYGYTF
.	TRBD1	TRBV2	TRBJ1-4	13	TGTGCCAGCAACGGACAGGGCGTTGAAAAACTGTTTTTT	CASNGQGVEKLFF